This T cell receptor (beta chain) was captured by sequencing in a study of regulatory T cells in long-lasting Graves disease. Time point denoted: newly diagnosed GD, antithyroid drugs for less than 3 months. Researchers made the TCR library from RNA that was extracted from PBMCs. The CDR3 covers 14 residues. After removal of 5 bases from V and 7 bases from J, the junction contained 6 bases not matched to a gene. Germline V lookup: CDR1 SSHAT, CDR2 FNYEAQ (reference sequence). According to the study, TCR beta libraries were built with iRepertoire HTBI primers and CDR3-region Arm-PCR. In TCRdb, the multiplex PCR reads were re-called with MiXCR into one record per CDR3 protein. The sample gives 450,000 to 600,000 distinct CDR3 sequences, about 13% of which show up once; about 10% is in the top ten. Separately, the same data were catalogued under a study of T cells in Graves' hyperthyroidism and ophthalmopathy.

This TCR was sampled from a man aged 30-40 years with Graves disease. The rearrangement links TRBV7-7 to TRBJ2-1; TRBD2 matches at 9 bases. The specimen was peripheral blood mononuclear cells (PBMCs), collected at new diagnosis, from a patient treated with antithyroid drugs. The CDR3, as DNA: TGTGCCAGCAGCCCAGGGACTAGCCGTAATGAGCAGTTCTTC. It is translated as CASSPGTSRNEQFF.